The 8 T cell receptor beta chains below come from one sample, sequenced in a study of T cells after yellow fever vaccination. Each CDR3 protein is one row after TCRdb ran MiXCR on the 5' RACE reads. Here the sample spans 600,000 to 750,000 distinct CDR3 sequences, about 12% being singletons. Sequences were derived from PBMCs, sampled on the day of the yellow fever booster vaccination. All receptors derive from a man in his thirties or forties who received the YFV17D yellow fever vaccine.

This clonotype turned up a few times. The rearrangement uses TRBV27 and TRBJ2-5; the D is unclear. The CDR3 is 14 residues long. Deletions cut 8 bases from V and 3 bases from J, with 16 bases between. Germline V gene lookup returns CDR1 MNHEY and CDR2 SMNVEV (reference sequence). The CDR3 protein is CASSARSHKETQYF. The CDR3 nucleotides are TGTGCCAGCTCCGCTAGGAGCCATAAAGAGACCCAGTACTTC.

The sample holds a few counts of this clonotype. V is TRBV5-1 and J is TRBJ2-7; 11 nucleotides match TRBD1. The CDR3 runs to 14 residues. CDR1 and CDR2 (germline): SGHRS, YFSETQ. V shed 6 bases and J 7 bases; nucleotides not matched to a gene: 9. CDR3 DNA sequence: TGCGCCAGCAACCCCGGGACAGGGGGTATTGAGCAGTACTTC. It specifies CASNPGTGGIEQYF.

The rearrangement links TRBV10-3 to TRBJ1-1; D unresolved. Looked up from germline, CDR1 is ENHRY and CDR2 is SYGVKD. The CDR3 sequence is 13 residues long. V lost 6 bases, J lost 1 base, and 9 bases lay in between. The CDR3, as DNA: TGTGCCATCAGAGCTGATAAGAACACTGAAGCTTTCTTT. Protein product: CAIRADKNTEAFF.

The J gene is TRBJ2-1, the V gene TRBV7-2, with D unresolved. The germline V gene encodes CDR1 SGHTA and CDR2 FQGNSA. Trimming removed 1 base at V and 12 bases at J, with 10 bases between. The CDR3 covers 12 residues. CDR3 loop: CASSLEGWRQFF. In nucleotides, the CDR3 is TGTGCCAGCAGCTTAGAAGGGTGGCGGCAGTTCTTC.

The rearrangement links TRBV29-1 to TRBJ2-3; D might be TRBD2 (5 bases). Germline V CDR1 and CDR2: SQVTM, ANQGSEA. Trimming took off 7 bases at V and 2 bases at J, with 16 bases between the two ends. This CDR3 is built from 14 residues. The DNA of the CDR3 is TGCAGCGCCCAGCGGAAGGGCACCACAGATACGCAGTATTTT. This gives the protein CSAQRKGTTDTQYF.

This clonotype was seen a handful of times. The V call is TRBV7-2, the J call TRBJ2-4; D is unresolved. The length of the CDR3 is 15 residues. In germline, CDR1 is SGHTA, CDR2 FQGNSA. Trimming shortened V by 5 bases and J by 2 bases, and 13 bases separated the two germline ends. The CDR3 coding sequence is TGTGCCAGCAGCCCACCTCTGGGTCCCAAAAACATTCAGTACTTC. Amino acid sequence: CASSPPLGPKNIQYF.

Only a few counts were recorded for this clonotype. V gene TRBV12-3 or TRBV12-4 combines with J gene TRBJ1-5, with 10 bases identical to TRBD1. V dropped 3 bases and J dropped 7; count of bases not matched to a gene: 3. There are 14 residues in the CDR3. CDR3 DNA: TGTGCCAGCAGTTTGGGGACAGGGGCACAGCCCCAGCATTTT. This translates into CASSLGTGAQPQHF.

Only one count was recorded for this clonotype. V gene TRBV27 combines with J gene TRBJ2-2; TRBD2 agrees at 7 bases. This CDR3 has 15 residues. Germline V gene data show CDR1 as MNHEY and CDR2 as SMNVEV (reference sequence). Trimming cost V 3 bases and J 1 base; bases outside gene matches: 2. CDR3 nucleotides: TGTGCCAGCAGTTTTCTAGCGGTGAACACCGGGGAGCTGTTTTTT. Translation: CASSFLAVNTGELFF.